These 15 T cell receptor beta chains came from one sample sequenced in a study of cytotoxic CD8 clonotypes in ibrutinib-treated CLL. TCRdb's copy holds only in-frame clones and misses some; the assay was immunoSEQ multiplex PCR. The sample holds about 120,000 clones, approximately 58% seen once. The sequenced sample was PBMCs, obtained after 24 months of ibrutinib treatment. The receptor set was obtained from a human donor with chronic lymphocytic leukemia.

This rearrangement joins TRBV5-6 to TRBJ2-6, with a tentative D call TRBD1 (5 bases). V lost 2 bases and J 14 bases, leaving 8 bases between the germline ends. The CDR3 sequence is 11 residues long. Germline V gives CDR1 SGHDT, CDR2 YYEEEE. The CDR3 here is CASSFQGFLTF. The CDR3 nucleotides read TGTGCCAGCAGCTTTCAGGGCTTCCTGACTTTC.

This clone was picked up a small number of times. This chain connects TRBV14 to TRBJ1-6; D not resolved. Germline CDR1 and CDR2: SGHDN and FVKESK. CDR3 length: 14 amino acids. The V gene lost 0 bases and the J gene lost 10 bases, with 10 bases spanning the gap. The DNA for the CDR3 is TGTGCCAGCAGCCAAGAGTTAGGAGGGTCACCCCTCCACTTT. Amino acid sequence: CASSQELGGSPLHF.

V usage is TRBV4-1 and J usage is TRBJ1-5; TRBD1 is a possible D gene (5 bases). V lost 0 bases and J 4 bases, leaving 10 bases between the germline ends. CDR1 and CDR2 from the germline V gene are MGHRA and YSYEKL. The CDR3 has 15 residues. CDR3 region: CASSQEGQRNQPQHF. For the CDR3, the DNA is TGCGCCAGCAGCCAAGAGGGGCAGAGAAATCAGCCCCAGCATTTT.

The J gene is TRBJ1-3, the V gene TRBV2; the match to TRBD1 covers 10 bases. The CDR3 covers 15 residues. Germline assignment: CDR1 SNHLY and CDR2 FYNNEI. Germline trimming cut 5 bases from V and 5 bases from J; bases unmatched to any gene: 6. Here the CDR3 reads CASSTTGGQRNTIYF. The CDR3 DNA is TGTGCCAGCAGTACGACAGGGGGCCAAAGAAACACCATATATTTT.

J is TRBJ2-1 and V is TRBV19, with 9 bases aligning to TRBD1. The germline V gene has CDR1 LNHDA and CDR2 SQIVND (reference sequence). The ends lost 6 bases at V and 6 bases at J; junction bases unmatched: 3. This CDR3 comprises 13 residues. CDR3 sequence reads: CASSSTGGNEQFF. In DNA form, the CDR3 reads TGTGCCAGTAGCTCGACAGGGGGCAATGAGCAGTTCTTC.

CDR3 coding DNA: TGTGCCAGCTCACCACCGAATAAGGGGTTCAATCAGCCCCAGCATTTT. It translates to CASSPPNKGFNQPQHF. V usage is TRBV18 and J usage is TRBJ1-5; maybe TRBD1 (5 bases). Germline assignment: CDR1 KGHSH and CDR2 LQKENI. The CDR3 extends over 16 amino acids. V lost 0 bases, J lost 3 bases, and 12 bases lay in between.

V gene TRBV30 combines with J gene TRBJ1-5; TRBD1 might be the D (5 bases). Trimming took 3 bases from V and 1 from J, leaving 13 bases between them. The CDR3 totals 15 residues. Looked up from germline, CDR1 is GTSNPN and CDR2 is SVGIG (reference sequence). CDR3 bases: TGTGCCTGGAGCGGAAAGGGGACGAGCAATCAGCCCCAGCATTTT. Amino acids: CAWSGKGTSNQPQHF. The full variable domain, its missing parts supplied by reference TRBV30 and TRBJ1-5, is SQTIHQWPATLVQPVGSPLSLECTVEGTSNPNLYWYRQAAGRGLQLLFYSVGIGQISSEVPQNLSASRPQDRQFILSSKKLLLSDSGFYLCAWSGKGTSNQPQHFGDGTRLSIL.

This clone was seen at least ten times. V and J are TRBV19 and TRBJ1-5; 7 bases align to TRBD1. This CDR3 is built from 17 residues. J was trimmed by 0 bases and V by 5 bases; bases with no gene match: 10. Germline assignment: CDR1 LNHDA and CDR2 SQIVND (reference sequence). DNA for the CDR3: TGTGCCAGTAGTGCACAGGGACAGTTATATAGCAATCAGCCCCAGCATTTT. It codes for CASSAQGQLYSNQPQHF.

The chain has TRBV28 and TRBJ2-3; 8 bases agree with TRBD2. The CDR3 totals 19 residues. Germline CDR1 is MDHEN and CDR2 is SYDVKM. V lost 5 bases and J lost 2; bases outside the gene matches: 18. CDR3 loop: CASSPGRKLAEDTTDTQYF. The CDR3 coding sequence is TGTGCCAGCAGTCCTGGAAGGAAACTAGCGGAAGATACCACAGATACGCAGTATTTT.

The chain carries TRBV14 and TRBJ2-1; no reliable D call. V shed 1 base and J shed 3 bases, with 7 bases lying between them. This CDR3 has 14 amino acids. CDR1 is SGHDN and CDR2 is FVKESK in the germline V gene. The CDR3: CASSQAINYNEQFF. The CDR3, as DNA: TGTGCCAGCAGCCAAGCAATTAACTACAATGAGCAGTTCTTC.

The V gene is TRBV6-1, the J gene TRBJ2-5; D not resolved. The germline CDR1 and CDR2 sequences are MNHNS and SASEGT. The V end lost 1 base, the J end lost 5 bases, and 14 bases lay between the germline ends. This CDR3 region has 15 residues. CDR3 nucleotides: TGTGCCAGCAGTGAAGGATCGGGTGTGGGGGAGACCCAGTACTTC. Translating it yields CASSEGSGVGETQYF.

This rearrangement joins TRBV7-6 to TRBJ2-3; possible D gene TRBD1, 5 bases. The V gene lost 5 bases and the J gene lost 4 bases, with 16 bases spanning the gap. CDR1 SGHVS and CDR2 FNYEAQ come from the germline V gene. The CDR3 has 15 residues. CDR3 in amino acids: CASSLQGARADTQYF. The CDR3 DNA sequence: TGTGCCAGCAGCCTACAAGGGGCCCGGGCAGATACGCAGTATTTT.

This clone was seen more than once but under ten times. The chain couples TRBV11-3 to TRBJ1-2, with D maybe TRBD1 (5 bases). This CDR3 has 15 amino acids. V lost 0 bases, J lost 3 bases, and 11 bases lay in between. In germline, CDR1 is SGHNT, CDR2 YENEEA. CDR3 in amino acids: CASSLDLQGDYGYTF. In DNA form, the CDR3 reads TGTGCCAGCAGCTTAGATCTTCAGGGAGACTATGGCTACACCTTC.

The chain carries TRBV5-1 and TRBJ2-1, with no clear D. This CDR3 has 16 amino acids. Trimming removed 0 bases at V and 4 bases at J, with 14 bases between. Germline CDR1 SGHRS, CDR2 YFSETQ. CDR3 DNA sequence: TGCGCCAGCAGCTTGGAGACTGGGATTGGGTACAATGAGCAGTTCTTC. This gives the protein CASSLETGIGYNEQFF.

The genes are TRBV30 and TRBJ2-2; the D gene is possibly TRBD1 (7 bases). The CDR3 has 15 residues. The V end was cut by 3 bases, the J end by 4 bases, with 15 bases between. In germline, CDR1 is GTSNPN, CDR2 SVGIG (reference sequence). CDR3 DNA sequence: TGTGCCTGGAGGCAGACAGGGAGGAGCACCGGGGAGCTGTTTTTT. Its protein product is CAWRQTGRSTGELFF.